This TCR beta chain was profiled in a study of blood T cell repertoires in COVID-19. Study at large: Acute and convalescent COVID-19 specimens originated in the United States, Italy and Spain. T cells, B-cell-depleted T cells, or PBMCs provided the cDNA or gDNA that served as material.

Authors' processing steps: Counts of nucleated cells, estimated from reference gene primer amplification, were obtained. Data came from immunoSEQ multiplex PCR; TCRdb stores just in-frame clones and leaves some out. D and trimming come from the DNA, and the V and J calls and clone size come from that table. The sample lists roughly 200,000 clones; about 86% were seen once. The CDR3 contains 18 residues. This study enrolled people aged about 18 to 100 from approximately 24 US geographic areas. The V call is TRBV21-1, the J call TRBJ2-2; the table calls TRBD2, which could not be checked here. TRBV21-1 is classified as a pseudogene. This TCR was recovered from a woman aged 40 to 49 with acute COVID-19. The sequenced material came from PBMCs or T cells enriched from blood (not recorded which). CDR3 sequence (DNA): TGTGCCAGCAGCAAAGGTGTTTCCCTCCTAGAATACACCGGGGAGCTGTTTTTT. Amino acids: CASSKGVSLLEYTGELFF.